The text below deals with one TCR beta chain. The record originates from a study of blood T cell repertoires in COVID-19. Overall study context: From T cells, B-cell-depleted T cells, or PBMCs came the material, which was cDNA or gDNA.

The CDR3 runs 15 residues. The germline V gene has CDR1 SGHRS and CDR2 YFSETQ. Trimming left V 7 bases short and J 7 bases short, with 21 bases between. The authors' processing: It was from reference gene primer amplification that nucleated cell counts were estimated. Profiling relied on immunoSEQ multiplex PCR, and the TCRdb table lists in-frame clones only, not all of them. V and J calls and clone size are as listed in that table; D and trimming were resolved from the DNA. The data show 200,000 to 250,000 clones, around 88% seen once. Sequencing was done on a sample of PBMCs or T cells enriched from blood (not recorded which). The TCR comes from a woman aged 45 to 65 with acute COVID-19. This rearrangement joins TRBV5-1 to TRBJ2-1; possible D gene TRBD2, 6 bases. The CDR3 region has the DNA TGCGCCAGCGCCCGGGGGATAGCGGAGGTAAATGAGCAGTTCTTC. It translates to CASARGIAEVNEQFF.